Described below is a single TCR beta chain sequence and its context. Antigen: not known. The V gene end was trimmed by 2 bases and the J gene end by 6 bases; junction bases not matched to a gene: 6. The CDR3 covers 16 residues. Germline assignment: CDR1 SGHRS and CDR2 YFSETQ. This specimen comes from a study of shared clonotypes between healthy human individuals. Data came from immunoSEQ multiplex PCR; TCRdb stores just in-frame clones and leaves some out. This table has 150,000 to 200,000 clones, roughly 91% appearing once. Study-wide findings and caveats: Naive CD4 clonotypes overlapped across a few donors at about 5%. Limited genetic and exposure-history diversity came from having few donors.

Sequenced sample: naive CD4+ T cells sorted from blood. Subset given: CD45RA+ positively selected. The receptor comes from a woman aged 30 to 39 in good health. The genes are TRBV5-1 and TRBJ2-7; 15 bases are a match to TRBD2. The CDR3 is CASSLVGLAGGSEQYF. DNA of the CDR3: TGCGCCAGCAGCTTAGTAGGACTAGCGGGAGGGAGCGAGCAGTACTTC.